This T cell receptor (beta chain) emerged from a study of T cell changes during pregnancy in multiple sclerosis. The method was immunoSEQ multiplex PCR; TCRdb's version includes in-frame clones alone and lacks a portion of them. The sample contains about 50,000 clones, roughly 95% of which appear only once. This specimen consisted of CD4+ T cells from peripheral blood mononuclear cells, obtained in the third trimester of pregnancy. The source is a female donor with multiple sclerosis, enrolled in a pregnancy study.

The CDR3 region is CASSFRFPSGGQSSYEQYF. CDR3 DNA: TGTGCCAGCAGTTTTAGGTTTCCTAGCGGGGGCCAGAGCTCCTACGAGCAGTACTTC. The rearrangement links TRBV27 to TRBJ2-7, with 10 bases matching TRBD2. This CDR3 region has 19 residues. Per germline, CDR1 MNHEY and CDR2 SMNVEV (reference sequence). V gave up 3 bases and J gave up 0 bases; unmatched junction bases: 14.